This T cell receptor (beta chain) came from a study of blood T cell repertoires in COVID-19. Study-wide context: The samples span acute and convalescent COVID-19 from the United States, Italy and Spain.

The table lists this clone with a few counts. The CDR3 length is 16 residues. V shed 5 bases and J 2 bases; nucleotides not matched to a gene: 9. Per germline, CDR1 MDHEN and CDR2 SYDVKM. Source study methods: Scientists estimated how many nucleated cells there were by amplifying reference gene primers. Clones were sequenced by immunoSEQ multiplex PCR, and TCRdb holds only the in-frame ones, with some missing. D and trimming come from the DNA, and the V and J calls and clone size come from that table. In the table there are 230,000 or so clones, 88% of which are singletons. Those who participated ranged in age from roughly 18 to 90 years and resided in about two dozen US areas. Cohorts were determined from participant-reported clinical history.

This TCR was recovered from a woman in her forties or fifties with acute COVID-19. V usage is TRBV28 and J usage is TRBJ1-3; 7 bases line up with TRBD1. The sample consisted of PBMCs or T cells enriched from blood (not recorded which). Written as DNA, the CDR3 is TGTGCCAGCAGTCTCACAGGGGCCTTCCCTGGAAACACCATATATTTT. It is translated as CASSLTGAFPGNTIYF.